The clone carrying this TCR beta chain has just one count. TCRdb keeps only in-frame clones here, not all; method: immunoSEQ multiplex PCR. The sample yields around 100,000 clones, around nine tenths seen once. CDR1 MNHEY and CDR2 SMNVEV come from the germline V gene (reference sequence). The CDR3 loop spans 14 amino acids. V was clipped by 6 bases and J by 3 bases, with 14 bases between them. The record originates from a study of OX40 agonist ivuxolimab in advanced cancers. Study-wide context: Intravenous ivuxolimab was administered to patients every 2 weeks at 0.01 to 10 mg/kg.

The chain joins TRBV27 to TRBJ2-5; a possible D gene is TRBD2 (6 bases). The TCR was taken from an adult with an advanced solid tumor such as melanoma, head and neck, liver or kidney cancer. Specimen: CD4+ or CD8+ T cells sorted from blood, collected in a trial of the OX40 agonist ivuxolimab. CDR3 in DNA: TGTGCCAGCAGCTGGGACTTGGCCAAAGAGACCCAGTACTTC. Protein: CASSWDLAKETQYF.